This T cell receptor (beta chain) was identified during a study of long-term antiretroviral therapy in people with HIV. About this clone: Its antigen remains unknown.

Overall study findings and caveats: Those clones which expanded before ART made up the dominant part of the repertoire at all time points. HIV repertoires had narrower CDR3 length ranges than controls.

Sequencing used immunoSEQ v3.0 at survey level. Each sample aimed for roughly 35,000-50,000 sequenced T-cell genomes. Profiled with immunoSEQ multiplex PCR; TCRdb holds only in-frame clones, not every one. The sample has 30,000 to 40,000 clones, roughly four fifths seen once; the top ten hold under 6.5%. Unmatched junction bases numbered 3, after V lost 3 bases and J lost 5 bases. The CDR3 extends over 12 amino acids. CDR1 and CDR2 (germline): SQVTM, ANQGSEA. The receptor was derived from a man aged 18 to 29 with HIV. The sample here was unsorted PBMCs, taken 1 year after starting antiretroviral therapy. This chain joins TRBV29-1 and TRBJ2-7; 8 bases are shared with TRBD1. The CDR3 here is CSVDRTGHEQYF. In DNA, the CDR3 is TGCAGCGTTGACCGGACAGGGCACGAGCAGTACTTC.